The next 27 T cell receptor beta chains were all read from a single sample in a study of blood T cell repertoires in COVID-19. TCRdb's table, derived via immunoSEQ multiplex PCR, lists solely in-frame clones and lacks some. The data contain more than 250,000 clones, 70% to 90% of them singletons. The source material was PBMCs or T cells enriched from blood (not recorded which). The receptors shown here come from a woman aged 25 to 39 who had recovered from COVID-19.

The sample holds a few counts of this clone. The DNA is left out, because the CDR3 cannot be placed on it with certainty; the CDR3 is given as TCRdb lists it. CDR3 sequence: CASILDSHEQYF. The chain employs TRBV2 and TRBJ2-7; the table's D gene call, TRBD1, was not cross checked with the DNA. Counting both end residues, the CDR3 totals 12 amino acids. CDR1 SNHLY and CDR2 FYNNEI come from the germline V gene.

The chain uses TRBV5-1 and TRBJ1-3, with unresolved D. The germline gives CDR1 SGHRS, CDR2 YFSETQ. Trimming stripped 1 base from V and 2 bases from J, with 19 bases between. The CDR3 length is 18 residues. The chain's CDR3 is CASSLLGSGFGTGNTIYF. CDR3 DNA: TGCGCCAGCAGCTTGTTGGGTTCCGGGTTTGGCACTGGAAACACCATATATTTT.

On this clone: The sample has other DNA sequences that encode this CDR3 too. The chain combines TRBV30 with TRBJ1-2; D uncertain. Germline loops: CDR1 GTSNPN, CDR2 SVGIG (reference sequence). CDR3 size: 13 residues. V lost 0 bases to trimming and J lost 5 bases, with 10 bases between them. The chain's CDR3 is CAWSVRRDYGYTF. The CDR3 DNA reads TGTGCCTGGAGTGTACGGCGGGATTATGGCTACACCTTC.

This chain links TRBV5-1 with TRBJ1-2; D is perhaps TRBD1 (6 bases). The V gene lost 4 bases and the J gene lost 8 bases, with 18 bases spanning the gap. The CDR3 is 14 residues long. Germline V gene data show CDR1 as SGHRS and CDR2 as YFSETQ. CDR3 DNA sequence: TGCGCCAGCAGCGGGGGCTGGCGATTCGACGGCTACACCTTC. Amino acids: CASSGGWRFDGYTF.

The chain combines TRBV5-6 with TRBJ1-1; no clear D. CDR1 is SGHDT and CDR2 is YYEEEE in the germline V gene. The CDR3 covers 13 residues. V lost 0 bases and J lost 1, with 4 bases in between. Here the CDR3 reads CASSLVRNTEAFF. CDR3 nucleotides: TGTGCCAGCAGCTTGGTGCGGAACACTGAAGCTTTCTTT. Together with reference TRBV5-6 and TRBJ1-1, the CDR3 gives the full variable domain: DAGVTQSPTHLIKTRGQQVTLRCSPKSGHDTVSWYQQALGQGPQFIFQYYEEEERQRGNFPDRFSGHQFPNYSSELNVNALLLGDSALYLCASSLVRNTEAFFGQGTRLTVV.

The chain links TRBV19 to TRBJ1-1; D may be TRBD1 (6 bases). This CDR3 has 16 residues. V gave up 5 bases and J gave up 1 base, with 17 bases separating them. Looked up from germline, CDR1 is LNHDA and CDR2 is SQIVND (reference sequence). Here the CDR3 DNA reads TGTGCCAGTAGTCTAAGCCAGGGGCTAAAGAACACTGAAGCTTTCTTT. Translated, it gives CASSLSQGLKNTEAFF. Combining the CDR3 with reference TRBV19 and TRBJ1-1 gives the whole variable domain DGGITQSPKYLFRKEGQNVTLSCEQNLNHDAMYWYRQDPGQGLRLIYYSQIVNDFQKGDIAEGYSVSREKKESFPLTVTSAQKNPTAFYLCASSLSQGLKNTEAFFGQGTRLTVV.

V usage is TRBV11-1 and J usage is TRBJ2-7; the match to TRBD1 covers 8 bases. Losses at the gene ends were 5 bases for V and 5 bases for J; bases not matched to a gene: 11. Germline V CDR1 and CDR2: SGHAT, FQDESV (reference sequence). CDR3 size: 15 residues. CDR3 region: CASSHGQGYSHEQYF. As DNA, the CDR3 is TGTGCCAGCAGCCACGGACAGGGTTATTCCCACGAGCAGTACTTC. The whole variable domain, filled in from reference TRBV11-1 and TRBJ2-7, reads EAEVAQSPRYKITEKSQAVAFWCDPISGHATLYWYRQILGQGPELLVQFQDESVVDDSQLPKDRFSAERLKGVDSTLKIQPAELGDSAMYLCASSHGQGYSHEQYFGPGTRLTVT.

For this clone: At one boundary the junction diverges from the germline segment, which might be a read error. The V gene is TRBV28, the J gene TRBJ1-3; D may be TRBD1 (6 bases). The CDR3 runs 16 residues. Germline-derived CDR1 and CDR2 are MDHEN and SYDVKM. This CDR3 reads CASRYSGQGPGDTIYF. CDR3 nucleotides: TGTGCCAGCAGGTACTCGGGACAAGGACCTGGAGACACCATATATTTT.

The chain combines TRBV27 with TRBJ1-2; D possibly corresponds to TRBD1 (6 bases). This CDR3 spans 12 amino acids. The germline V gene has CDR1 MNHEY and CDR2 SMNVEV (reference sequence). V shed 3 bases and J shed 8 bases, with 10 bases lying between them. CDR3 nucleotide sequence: TGTGCCAGCAGTTTCCAGGGGCGCGGCTACACCTTC. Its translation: CASSFQGRGYTF.

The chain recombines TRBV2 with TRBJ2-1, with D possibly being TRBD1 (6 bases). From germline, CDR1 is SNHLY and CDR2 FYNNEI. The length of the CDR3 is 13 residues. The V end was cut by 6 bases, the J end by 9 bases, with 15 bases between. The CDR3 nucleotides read TGTGCCAGCAGGATAACAGGGACCGGTGAGCAGTTCTTC. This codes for CASRITGTGEQFF.

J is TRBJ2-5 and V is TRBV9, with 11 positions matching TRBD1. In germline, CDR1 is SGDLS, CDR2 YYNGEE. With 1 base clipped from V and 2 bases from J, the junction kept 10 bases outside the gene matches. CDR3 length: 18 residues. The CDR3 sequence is CASSVRSGQGVGQETQYF. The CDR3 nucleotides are TGTGCCAGCAGCGTAAGGTCGGGACAGGGGGTAGGGCAAGAGACCCAGTACTTC.

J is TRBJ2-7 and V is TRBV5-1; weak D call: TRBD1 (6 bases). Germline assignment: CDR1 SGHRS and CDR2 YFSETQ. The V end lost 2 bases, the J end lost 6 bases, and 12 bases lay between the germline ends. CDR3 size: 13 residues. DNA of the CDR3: TGCGCCAGCAGCTTTTACAGGGAGTCCGAGCAGTACTTC. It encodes CASSFYRESEQYF.

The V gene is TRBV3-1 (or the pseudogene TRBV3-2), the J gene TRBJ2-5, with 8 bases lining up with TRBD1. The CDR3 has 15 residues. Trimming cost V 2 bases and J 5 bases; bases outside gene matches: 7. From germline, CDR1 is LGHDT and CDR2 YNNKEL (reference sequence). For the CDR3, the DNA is TGTGCCAGCAGCCAAACACAGGGGGGCGCGGAGACCCAGTACTTC. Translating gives CASSQTQGGAETQYF.

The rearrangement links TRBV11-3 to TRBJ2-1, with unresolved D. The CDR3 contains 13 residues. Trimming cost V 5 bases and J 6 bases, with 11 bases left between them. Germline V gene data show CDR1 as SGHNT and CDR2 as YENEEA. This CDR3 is CASSVGQLNEQFF. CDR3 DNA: TGTGCCAGCAGCGTGGGCCAACTCAATGAGCAGTTCTTC.

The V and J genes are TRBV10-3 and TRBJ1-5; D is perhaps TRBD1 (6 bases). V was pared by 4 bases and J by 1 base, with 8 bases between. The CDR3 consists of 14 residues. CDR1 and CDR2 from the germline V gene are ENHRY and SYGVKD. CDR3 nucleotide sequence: TGTGCCATCAGTGGGGGGCTGAGCAATCAGCCCCAGCATTTT. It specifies CAISGGLSNQPQHF.

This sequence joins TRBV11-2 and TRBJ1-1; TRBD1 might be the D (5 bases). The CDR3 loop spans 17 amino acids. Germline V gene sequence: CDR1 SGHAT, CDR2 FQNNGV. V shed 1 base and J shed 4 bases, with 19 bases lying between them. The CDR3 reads CASSLVGVREVSTEAFF. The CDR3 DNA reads TGTGCCAGCAGCTTAGTGGGGGTTAGGGAGGTATCCACTGAAGCTTTCTTT. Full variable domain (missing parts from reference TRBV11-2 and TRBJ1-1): EAGVAQSPRYKIIEKRQSVAFWCNPISGHATLYWYQQILGQGPKLLIQFQNNGVVDDSQLPKDRFSAERLKGVDSTLKIQPAKLEDSAVYLCASSLVGVREVSTEAFFGQGTRLTVV.

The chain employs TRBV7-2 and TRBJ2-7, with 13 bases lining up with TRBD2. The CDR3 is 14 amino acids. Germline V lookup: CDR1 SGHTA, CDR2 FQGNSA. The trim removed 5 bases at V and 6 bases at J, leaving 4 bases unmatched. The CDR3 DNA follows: TGTGCCAGCAGCCTCGGGACTAGCGGGGTCGAGCAGTACTTC. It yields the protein CASSLGTSGVEQYF. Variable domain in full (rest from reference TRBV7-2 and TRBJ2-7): GAGVSQSPSNKVTEKGKDVELRCDPISGHTALYWYRQSLGQGLEFLIYFQGNSAPDKSGLPSDRFSAERTGGSVSTLTIQRTQQEDSAVYLCASSLGTSGVEQYFGPGTRLTVT.

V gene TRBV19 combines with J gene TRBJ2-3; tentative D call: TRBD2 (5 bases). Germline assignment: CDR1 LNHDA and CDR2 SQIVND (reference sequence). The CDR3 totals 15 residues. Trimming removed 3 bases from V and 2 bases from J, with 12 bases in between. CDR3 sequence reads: CASSIAGPPTDTQYF. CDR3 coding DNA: TGTGCCAGTAGTATCGCGGGTCCGCCCACAGATACGCAGTATTTT.

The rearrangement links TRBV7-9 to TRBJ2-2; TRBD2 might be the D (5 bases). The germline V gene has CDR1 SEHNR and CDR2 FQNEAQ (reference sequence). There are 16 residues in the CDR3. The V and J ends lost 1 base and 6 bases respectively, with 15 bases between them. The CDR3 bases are TGTGCCAGCAGCTTAGGCATCGGGGAAACGTCCGGGGAGCTGTTTTTT. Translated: CASSLGIGETSGELFF. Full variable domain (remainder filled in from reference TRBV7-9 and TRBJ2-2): DTGVSQNPRHKITKRGQNVTFRCDPISEHNRLYWYRQTLGQGPEFLTYFQNEAQLEKSRLLSDRFSAERPKGSFSTLEIQRTEQGDSAMYLCASSLGIGETSGELFFGEGSRLTVL.

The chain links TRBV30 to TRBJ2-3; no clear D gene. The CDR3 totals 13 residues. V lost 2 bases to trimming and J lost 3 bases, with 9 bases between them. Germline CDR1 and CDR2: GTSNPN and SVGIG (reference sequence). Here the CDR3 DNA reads TGTGCCTGGAGTTTTATAGAAACAGATACGCAGTATTTT. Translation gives CAWSFIETDTQYF. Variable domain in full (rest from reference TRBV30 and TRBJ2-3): SQTIHQWPATLVQPVGSPLSLECTVEGTSNPNLYWYRQAAGRGLQLLFYSVGIGQISSEVPQNLSASRPQDRQFILSSKKLLLSDSGFYLCAWSFIETDTQYFGPGTRLTVL.

The CDR3 DNA reads as TGTGCCAGCAGCCTAAAAGGGGGCCTTAACTATGGCTACACCTTC. Its protein is CASSLKGGLNYGYTF. The chain links TRBV14 to TRBJ1-2; 7 nucleotides align to TRBD1. This CDR3 comprises 15 residues. Germline loops: CDR1 SGHDN, CDR2 FVKESK. V shed 4 bases and J 1 base; nucleotides not matched to a gene: 6.

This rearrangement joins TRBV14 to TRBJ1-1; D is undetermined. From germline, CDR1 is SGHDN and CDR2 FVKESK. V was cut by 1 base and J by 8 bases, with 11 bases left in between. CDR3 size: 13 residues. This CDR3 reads CASSQGWELEAFF. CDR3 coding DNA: TGTGCCAGCAGCCAAGGGTGGGAGTTGGAAGCTTTCTTT.

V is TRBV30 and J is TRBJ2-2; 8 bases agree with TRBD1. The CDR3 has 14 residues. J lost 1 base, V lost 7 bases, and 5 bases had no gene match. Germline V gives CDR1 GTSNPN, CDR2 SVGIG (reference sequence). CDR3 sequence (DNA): TGTGCCTTGACGGGGACAGGGAACACCGGGGAGCTGTTTTTT. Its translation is CALTGTGNTGELFF.

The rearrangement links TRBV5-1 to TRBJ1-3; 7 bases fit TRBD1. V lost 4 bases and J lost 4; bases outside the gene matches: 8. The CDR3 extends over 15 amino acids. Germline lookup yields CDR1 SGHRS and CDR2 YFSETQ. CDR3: CASSPDRVAGNTIYF. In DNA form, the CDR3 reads TGCGCCAGCAGCCCTGACAGGGTTGCCGGAAACACCATATATTTT. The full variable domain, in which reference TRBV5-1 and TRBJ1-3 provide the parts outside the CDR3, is KAGVTQTPRYLIKTRGQQVTLSCSPISGHRSVSWYQQTPGQGLQFLFEYFSETQRNKGNFPGRFSGRQFSNSRSEMNVSTLELGDSALYLCASSPDRVAGNTIYFGEGSWLTVV.

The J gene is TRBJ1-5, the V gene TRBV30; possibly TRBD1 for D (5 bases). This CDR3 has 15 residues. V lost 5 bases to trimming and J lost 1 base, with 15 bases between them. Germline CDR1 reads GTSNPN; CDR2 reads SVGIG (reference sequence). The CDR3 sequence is CAWSIGVDSNQPQHF. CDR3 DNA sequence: TGTGCCTGGTCCATAGGGGTTGACAGCAATCAGCCCCAGCATTTT.

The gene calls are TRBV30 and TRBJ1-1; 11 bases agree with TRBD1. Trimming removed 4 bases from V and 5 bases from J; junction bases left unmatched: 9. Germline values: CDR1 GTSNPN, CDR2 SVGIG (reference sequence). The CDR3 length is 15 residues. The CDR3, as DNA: TGTGCCTGGAACCTTGGACAGGGGGCGGGAACTGAAGCTTTCTTT. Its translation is CAWNLGQGAGTEAFF.

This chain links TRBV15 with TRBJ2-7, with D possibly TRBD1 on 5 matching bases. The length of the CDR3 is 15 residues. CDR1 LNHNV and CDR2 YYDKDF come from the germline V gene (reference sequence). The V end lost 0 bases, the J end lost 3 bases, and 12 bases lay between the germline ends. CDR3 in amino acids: CATSRESRANYEQYF. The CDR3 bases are TGTGCCACCAGCAGAGAATCCAGGGCGAACTACGAGCAGTACTTC.